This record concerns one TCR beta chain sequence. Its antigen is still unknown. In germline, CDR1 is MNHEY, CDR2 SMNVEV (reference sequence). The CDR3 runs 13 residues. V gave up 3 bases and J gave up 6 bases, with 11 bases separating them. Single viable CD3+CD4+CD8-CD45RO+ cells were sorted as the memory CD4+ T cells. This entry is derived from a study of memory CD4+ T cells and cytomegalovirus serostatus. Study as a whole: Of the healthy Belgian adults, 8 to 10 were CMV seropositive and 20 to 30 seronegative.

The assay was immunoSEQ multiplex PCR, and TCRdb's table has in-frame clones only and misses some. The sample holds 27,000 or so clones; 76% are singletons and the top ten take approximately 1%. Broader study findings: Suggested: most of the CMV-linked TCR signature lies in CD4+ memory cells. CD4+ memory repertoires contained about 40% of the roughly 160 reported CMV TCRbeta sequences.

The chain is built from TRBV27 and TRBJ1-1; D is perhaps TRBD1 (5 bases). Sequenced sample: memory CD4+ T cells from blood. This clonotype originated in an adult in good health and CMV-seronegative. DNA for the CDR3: TGTGCCAGCAGTTTCGGTACGGGGCCTGAAGCTTTCTTT. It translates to CASSFGTGPEAFF.